The rows below give T cell receptor beta chains drawn from one sample of a study of OX40 agonist ivuxolimab in advanced cancers. Measured with immunoSEQ multiplex PCR; TCRdb has only the in-frame clones, and not every one. The sample comprises 70,000 to 85,000 clones, under 95% of which are singletons, and 5% to 7% rests with the top ten. The input for sequencing was CD4+ or CD8+ T cells sorted from blood, taken in a trial of the OX40 agonist ivuxolimab. The receptors derive from an adult with an advanced solid tumor such as melanoma, head and neck, liver or kidney cancer. Each CDR3 is given without its conserved first and last residue.

J gene: TRBJ2-3; V gene: TRBV28; CDR3 protein: ASSLGQGISTDTQY
J gene: TRBJ2-1; V gene: TRBV27; CDR3 protein: ASSLEQNNEQF
J gene: TRBJ2-7; V gene: TRBV7-8; CDR3 protein: ASSTTTGSYEQY
J gene: TRBJ2-7; V gene: TRBV5-6; CDR3 protein: ASNDGWEQY
J gene: TRBJ1-2; V gene: TRBV7-9; CDR3 protein: ASSLEDIDYGYT
J gene: TRBJ1-1; V gene: TRBV5-1; CDR3 protein: ASSLAGLQGTEAF
J gene: TRBJ2-7; V gene: TRBV2; CDR3 protein: ATATRTYEQY
J gene: TRBJ1-5; V gene: TRBV15; CDR3 protein: ATSRGFRERVGDQPQH
J gene: TRBJ2-1; V gene: TRBV19; CDR3 protein: ASSSLGDHNEQF
J gene: TRBJ2-7; V gene: TRBV27; CDR3 protein: ASSPGPIYEQY
J gene: TRBJ2-1; V gene: TRBV7-9; CDR3 protein: ASSLAQGTYNEQF
J gene: TRBJ2-1; V gene: TRBV27; CDR3 protein: ASSLSGDSTYNEQF
J gene: TRBJ2-2; V gene: TRBV5-6; CDR3 protein: ASSPDYSAGELF
J gene: TRBJ1-5; V gene: TRBV5-6; CDR3 protein: ASSLWAAPTLVQPQH
J gene: TRBJ2-1; V gene: TRBV19; CDR3 protein: ASSNRDSVYNEQF
J gene: TRBJ1-1; V gene: TRBV5-1; CDR3 protein: ASSLEFFENTEAF
J gene: TRBJ2-2; V gene: TRBV7-3; CDR3 protein: ASSPDGVRAGELF
J gene: TRBJ2-1; V gene: TRBV7-3; CDR3 protein: ASSLIDGGADEQF
J gene: TRBJ2-5; V gene: TRBV7-2; CDR3 protein: ASSLWVAGGETQY
J gene: TRBJ2-7; V gene: TRBV29-1; CDR3 protein: SVDQENSYEQY
J gene: TRBJ2-1; V gene: TRBV7-6; CDR3 protein: ASSLGITEQF
J gene: TRBJ2-7; V gene: TRBV6-5; CDR3 protein: ASSYSGLGEQY
J gene: TRBJ1-1; V gene: TRBV23-1; CDR3 protein: ASSQSRRTEAF
J gene: TRBJ1-1; V gene: TRBV27; CDR3 protein: ASSFGRWTRDTEAF
J gene: TRBJ2-3; V gene: TRBV7-9; CDR3 protein: ASSPTSGRDTDTQY
J gene: TRBJ2-7; V gene: TRBV5-6; CDR3 protein: ASSLGQMNEQY
J gene: TRBJ1-2; V gene: TRBV19; CDR3 protein: ASSHGGANYGYT
J gene: TRBJ2-3; V gene: TRBV28; CDR3 protein: ASGYTDTQY
J gene: TRBJ2-7; V gene: TRBV4-2; CDR3 protein: ASSQEGVATGYEQY
J gene: TRBJ2-1; V gene: TRBV19; CDR3 protein: ASFGYNEQF
J gene: TRBJ2-5; V gene: TRBV28; CDR3 protein: ASSLTGGVETQY
J gene: TRBJ2-3; V gene: TRBV2; CDR3 protein: ASSRDTDTQY
J gene: TRBJ1-4; V gene: TRBV7-9; CDR3 protein: ASSLVSGPNEKLF
J gene: TRBJ1-5; V gene: TRBV10-3; CDR3 protein: AISEPGTDSNQPQH
J gene: TRBJ1-5; V gene: TRBV7-6; CDR3 protein: ASSLAVYPNQPQH
J gene: TRBJ2-1; V gene: TRBV6-5; CDR3 protein: ASSLGSSSYNEQF
J gene: TRBJ2-1; V gene: TRBV29-1; CDR3 protein: SVMNSSYNEQF
J gene: TRBJ2-1; V gene: TRBV7-3; CDR3 protein: ASSLSGQTDYNEQF
J gene: TRBJ1-2; V gene: TRBV27; CDR3 protein: ASSSWAGTGFDGYT
J gene: TRBJ2-3; V gene: TRBV7-2; CDR3 protein: ASSSLTGEVADTQY
J gene: TRBJ2-2; V gene: TRBV2; CDR3 protein: ASTTGTGYTGELF
J gene: TRBJ2-1; V gene: TRBV4-3; CDR3 protein: ASSHLLNLAPGDEQF
J gene: TRBJ1-4; V gene: TRBV6-1; CDR3 protein: ASSEEGVWGDEKLF
J gene: TRBJ1-1; V gene: TRBV27; CDR3 protein: ATQTGVTTEAF
J gene: TRBJ1-1; V gene: TRBV6-5; CDR3 protein: ASGVGRLNTEAF
J gene: TRBJ1-2; V gene: TRBV25-1; CDR3 protein: ASSPGSPGYT
J gene: TRBJ2-2; V gene: TRBV19; CDR3 protein: ASSIVGRTNTGELF
J gene: TRBJ1-2; V gene: TRBV7-9; CDR3 protein: ASSLDKGLYGYT
J gene: TRBJ2-1; V gene: TRBV18; CDR3 protein: ASSPPGLAGGVPYPGYNEQF
J gene: TRBJ2-1; V gene: TRBV7-2; CDR3 protein: ASSSIGQGNEQF
J gene: TRBJ2-4; V gene: TRBV27; CDR3 protein: ASSDGVWNIQY
J gene: TRBJ2-6; V gene: TRBV4-3; CDR3 protein: ASSQEGTGGANVLT
J gene: TRBJ1-1; V gene: TRBV4-2; CDR3 protein: ASSQALAGGPRNTEAF
J gene: TRBJ2-7; V gene: TRBV11-1; CDR3 protein: ASSLAGGSYEQY
J gene: TRBJ1-1; V gene: TRBV9; CDR3 protein: ASSDVGGNTEAF
J gene: TRBJ1-2; V gene: TRBV19; CDR3 protein: ASSSGPGQGVVSYGYT
J gene: TRBJ2-7; V gene: TRBV11-2; CDR3 protein: ASSGTGEAPYEQY
J gene: TRBJ2-7; V gene: TRBV19; CDR3 protein: ASSRTGYEQY
J gene: TRBJ1-5; V gene: TRBV4-3; CDR3 protein: ASSLSWTAPDQPQH